This T cell receptor (beta chain) is from a study of cytomegalovirus exposure and HLA in healthy donors. Study results and caveats: In a later analysis, parvovirus B19, influenza, CMV and Epstein-Barr virus appeared linked to several top co-occurrence clusters. An analysis was carried out later, and it reportedly showed fewer N-insertions in an Asian-associated ancestry cluster than the approximately 670-donor mean.

The PCR employed 60 Vbeta primers together with 13 Jbeta primers. Measured with immunoSEQ multiplex PCR; TCRdb has only the in-frame clones, and not every one. The sample has about 130,000 clones, more than 65% seen once. Note on this clone: The antigen remains undetermined.

Germline assignment: CDR1 MGHRA and CDR2 YSYEKL. The CDR3 contains 18 residues. Material for sequencing was PBMCs. The V and J genes are TRBV4-1 and TRBJ2-5; D might be TRBD2 (5 bases). The closer fit of TRBJ2-7 to the DNA end suggests the J call may be wrong. This sequence was found in a woman between 40 and 50 years old in good health and CMV-seropositive. The CDR3 here is CASSQGILRRASSYEQYF. DNA of the CDR3: TGCGCCAGCAGCCAAGGGATTCTACGGCGGGCTAGCTCCTACGAGCAGTACTTC.